The 14 T cell receptor beta chains in this list originate from one sample, sequenced in a study of T cells in Graves' hyperthyroidism and ophthalmopathy. Amplified TCR beta CDR3 regions derived from RNA transcripts. Carried out on the TCR CDR3, a first-round RT-PCR used the HTBI primer set. TCRdb passed the multiplex PCR reads through MiXCR, listing each CDR3 protein once. The repertoire consists of approximately 300,000 distinct CDR3 sequences, with around 15% occurring once and the leading ten covering approximately 60%. Sequences were obtained from blood. The origin of the receptors is an older woman with Graves' ophthalmopathy.

With regard to this clonotype: This sequence may be a read error, since a much larger clone differs from it by one base. Without the conserved terminal phenylalanine or tryptophan, this CDR3 likely stems from a read error. The chain couples TRBV11-2 to TRBJ2-2; 11 bases map to TRBD1. V lost 6 bases, J lost 4 bases, and 7 bases stayed unmatched. The CDR3 sequence is 16 residues long. The germline V gene has CDR1 SGHAT and CDR2 FQNNGV. The CDR3 here is CASRSGQGAFTGELFL. CDR3 nucleotides: TGTGCCAGCAGATCAGGACAGGGGGCCTTCACCGGGGAGCTGTTTCTT.

The rearrangement joins TRBV5-1 to TRBJ2-3; D possibly corresponds to TRBD2 (6 bases). The V gene's germline CDR1 is SGHRS and CDR2 YFSETQ. Deletions cut 2 bases from V and 2 bases from J, with 15 bases between. The CDR3 extends over 16 amino acids. The CDR3 loop is CASSLRFAGNTDTQYF. DNA for the CDR3: TGCGCCAGCAGCTTACGCTTCGCGGGGAACACAGATACGCAGTATTTT.

The chain carries TRBV19 and TRBJ1-2; unclear D gene. V was clipped by 5 bases and J by 8 bases, with 12 bases between them. The CDR3 has 12 residues. Germline CDR1 reads LNHDA; CDR2 reads SQIVND (reference sequence). CDR3 sequence: CASSPRERGYTF. The CDR3 DNA sequence: TGTGCCAGTAGTCCGCGGGAGCGGGGCTACACCTTC.

As regards this clonotype: This could be a read error, since a much larger clone is one nucleotide away. The gene calls are TRBV27 and TRBJ2-7; D might be TRBD2 (7 bases). Germline loops: CDR1 MNHEY, CDR2 SMNVEV (reference sequence). The CDR3 runs to 14 residues. The V gene lost 7 bases and the J gene lost 7 bases, with 20 bases spanning the gap. The CDR3 is CASIVGGAAGEQYF. The CDR3 nucleotides are TGTGCCAGCATCGTAGGGGGGGCCGCTGGTGAGCAGTACTTC.

At least ten counts were recorded for this clonotype. This sequence joins TRBV3-1 and TRBJ2-2, with unresolved D. Germline CDR1 LGHDT, CDR2 YNNKEL (reference sequence). This CDR3 region has 12 residues. V lost 1 base, J lost 4 bases, and 1 base lay in between. In DNA, the CDR3 is TGTGCCAGCAGCCAAGTCACCGGGGAGCTGTTTTTT. Its translation: CASSQVTGELFF. The full variable domain, rest sourced from reference TRBV3-1 and TRBJ2-2, is DTAVSQTPKYLVTQMGNDKSIKCEQNLGHDTMYWYKQDSKKFLKIMFSYNNKELIINETVPNRFSPKSPDKAHLNLHINSLELGDSAVYFCASSQVTGELFFGEGSRLTVL.

V gene TRBV4-3 combines with J gene TRBJ1-2, with D uncertain. This CDR3 is built from 15 residues. The V gene's germline CDR1 is LGHNA and CDR2 YSLEER. V lost 1 base and J lost 6, with 15 bases in between. CDR3 bases: TGCGCCAGCAGCCAAGTTGAGTGGAGCCGGGATGGCTACACCTTC. Its translation is CASSQVEWSRDGYTF.

With respect to this clonotype: A much larger clone differs by one base, so this may be a read error. This chain joins TRBV28 and TRBJ1-2; TRBD1 matches 9 bases. CDR1 MDHEN and CDR2 SYDVKM come from the germline V gene. With 8 bases clipped from V and 6 bases from J, the junction kept 7 bases outside the gene matches. The CDR3 length is 13 residues. In DNA form, the CDR3 reads TGTGCCAGCTATGGGGACAGGGTAAATGGCTACACCTTC. This encodes CASYGDRVNGYTF.

This chain uses TRBV7-6 with TRBJ2-3; D could derive from TRBD1 or TRBD2 (5 bases each). Germline CDR1 is SGHVS and CDR2 is FNYEAQ. This CDR3 has 18 residues. V was trimmed by 4 bases and J by 0 bases, leaving 20 bases between them. The CDR3, as DNA: TGTGCCAGCAGCTCGGGGCGGATTCTGCGGGCTAGCACAGATACGCAGTATTTT. It encodes CASSSGRILRASTDTQYF.

This clonotype was picked up one time. A single base separates this from a much larger clone, so it may be a read error. The chain couples TRBV7-2 to TRBJ2-1; 9 bases are shared with TRBD2. This CDR3 comprises 11 residues. With V trimmed by 5 bases and J by 15 bases, 5 bases remained unmatched. Germline-derived CDR1 and CDR2 are SGHTA and FQGNSA. CDR3 bases: TGTGCCAGCAGCCGCGCTAGCGGGACGTTCTTC. Translation: CASSRASGTFF. Full variable domain (missing parts from reference TRBV7-2 and TRBJ2-1): GAGVSQSPSNKVTEKGKDVELRCDPISGHTALYWYRQSLGQGLEFLIYFQGNSAPDKSGLPSDRFSAERTGGSVSTLTIQRTQQEDSAVYLCASSRASGTFFGPGTRLTVL.

This clonotype was counted ten times or more. This rearrangement joins TRBV20-1 to TRBJ1-6; maybe TRBD1 (6 bases). Germline assignment: CDR1 DFQATT and CDR2 SNEGSKA (reference sequence). The CDR3 runs 13 residues. Trimming took 4 bases from V and 7 from J, leaving 11 bases between them. The CDR3 is CSAISGANSPLHF. CDR3 bases: TGCAGTGCTATCTCAGGGGCGAATTCACCCCTCCACTTT.

This clonotype appeared once. The genes are TRBV12-3 or TRBV12-4 and TRBJ1-2; D possibly corresponds to TRBD1 (5 bases). Trimming took 4 bases from V and 8 from J, leaving 17 bases between them. CDR3 length equals 14 residues. This chain's CDR3 is CASSSSRGTWGYTF. The CDR3 DNA reads as TGTGCCAGCAGTTCCTCCAGAGGGACTTGGGGCTACACCTTC.

There are a few counts of this clonotype. The V and J genes are TRBV20-1 and TRBJ1-4; 7 nucleotides align to TRBD1. Germline loops: CDR1 DFQATT, CDR2 SNEGSKA (reference sequence). CDR3 size: 15 residues. V dropped 4 bases and J dropped 5; count of bases not matched to a gene: 10. DNA of the CDR3: TGCAGTGCTAAAGAAACGACAGGGCCCAATGAAAAACTGTTTTTT. Amino acids: CSAKETTGPNEKLFF.

This clonotype was observed a few times. The rearrangement joins TRBV28 to TRBJ2-1; TRBD1 is a possible D gene (6 bases). Germline V gene sequence: CDR1 MDHEN, CDR2 SYDVKM. This CDR3 region has 16 residues. V shed 5 bases and J shed 3 bases, with 17 bases lying between them. The CDR3 nucleotides read TGTGCCAGCAGTACCCCGGGGTCGACAGGCTACAATGAGCAGTTCTTC. Residues: CASSTPGSTGYNEQFF.

The table lists this clonotype with many counts. This rearrangement joins TRBV6-1 to TRBJ2-7; D tentatively fits TRBD1 or TRBD2 (7 bases each). This CDR3 spans 14 amino acids. The germline CDR1 and CDR2 sequences are MNHNS and SASEGT. V was shortened by 7 bases and J by 0 bases, with 13 bases between the two germline ends. CDR3 sequence (DNA): TGTGCCAGCAAGGCGGGGGACAGCTCCTACGAGCAGTACTTC. Protein product: CASKAGDSSYEQYF.